The 24 T cell receptor beta chains in this list originate from one sample, sequenced in a study of CD8+ T cells in alopecia areata. RNA extraction and reverse transcription yielded cDNA as sequencing template. TCRdb's copy holds only in-frame clones and misses some; the assay was immunoSEQ multiplex PCR. This table holds around 200,000 clones, about 63% found once. The sample in question was CD4+ T cells sorted from blood, obtained at week 0. These receptors were taken from a human donor with alopecia areata.

This clone was seen a handful of times. The V call is TRBV7-3, the J call TRBJ1-1; no definite D call. The germline V gene encodes CDR1 SGHTA and CDR2 FQGTGA. The CDR3 is 14 amino acids. Trimming left V 0 bases short and J 4 bases short, with 9 bases between. CDR3 residues: CASSLTQESTEAFF. DNA of the CDR3: TGTGCCAGCAGCTTAACGCAGGAGAGCACTGAAGCTTTCTTT.

The rearrangement uses TRBV4-3 and TRBJ1-1; 7 bases match TRBD1. The junction had 7 bases not matched to a gene; V was cut back by 4 bases and J by 2 bases. The length of the CDR3 is 15 residues. Germline V gene sequence: CDR1 LGHNA, CDR2 YSLEER. The CDR3 loop is CASSLLGQANTEAFF. CDR3 nucleotide sequence: TGCGCCAGCAGCCTCCTCGGACAGGCTAACACTGAAGCTTTCTTT.

The chain couples TRBV6-1 to TRBJ1-1; D is unresolved. This CDR3 region has 15 residues. Trimming stripped 6 bases from V and 1 base from J, with 15 bases between. Germline CDR1 and CDR2: MNHNS and SASEGT. In DNA form, the CDR3 reads TGTGCCAGCAGGATAGAAATTTTGCCGAACACTGAAGCTTTCTTT. This codes for CASRIEILPNTEAFF.

This chain connects TRBV29-1 to TRBJ1-1; D is undetermined. V lost 3 bases and J lost 5, with 10 bases in between. Per germline, CDR1 SQVTM and CDR2 ANQGSEA. This CDR3 region has 12 residues. In nucleotides, the CDR3 is TGCAGCGTTGACAGCTCAAGAACTGAAGCTTTCTTT. Translated, it gives CSVDSSRTEAFF. The full variable domain, with the rest looked up from reference TRBV29-1 and TRBJ1-1, is SAVISQKPSRDICQRGTSLTIQCQVDSQVTMMFWYRQQPGQSLTLIATANQGSEATYESGFVIDKFPISRPNLTFSTLTVSNMSPEDSSIYLCSVDSSRTEAFFGQGTRLTVV.

J is TRBJ1-2 and V is TRBV10-3, with D uncertain. V was pared by 3 bases and J by 4 bases, with 9 bases between. The germline gives CDR1 ENHRY, CDR2 SYGVKD. The CDR3 extends over 13 amino acids. CDR3 bases: TGTGCCATCAGTGAAGGCAGCTCCTATGGCTACACCTTC. It yields the protein CAISEGSSYGYTF.

This clone showed up just a few times. The J gene is TRBJ2-1, the V gene TRBV18; the match to TRBD2 covers 10 bases. V was pared by 0 bases and J by 8 bases, with 4 bases of the junction left unmatched. CDR3 length: 15 residues. Germline V gives CDR1 KGHSH, CDR2 LQKENI. As DNA, the CDR3 is TGTGCCAGCTCACCACCCAGCGGGGGGGGATATGAGCAGTTCTTC. This sequence encodes CASSPPSGGGYEQFF.

V usage is TRBV9 and J usage is TRBJ2-1; the match to TRBD2 covers 7 bases. The CDR3 is made up of 17 amino acids. Losses at the gene ends were 0 bases for V and 2 bases for J; bases not matched to a gene: 8. Germline V gene sequence: CDR1 SGDLS, CDR2 YYNGEE. CDR3 coding DNA: TGTGCCAGCAGCGTAGCGGGGGGTACATCAACCTACAATGAGCAGTTCTTC. It yields the protein CASSVAGGTSTYNEQFF.

This clone was seen a handful of times. The chain combines TRBV19 with TRBJ2-2, with D tentatively TRBD1 (5 bases). The germline gives CDR1 LNHDA, CDR2 SQIVND (reference sequence). The CDR3 covers 15 residues. The V end was cut by 5 bases, the J end by 6 bases, with 16 bases between. CDR3 amino acids: CASSRRGADPGELFF. DNA of the CDR3: TGTGCCAGTAGTCGAAGGGGCGCTGACCCCGGGGAGCTGTTTTTT.

The rearrangement uses TRBV29-1 and TRBJ2-4, with D possibly being TRBD1 (5 bases). The CDR3 runs to 13 residues. V lost 4 bases to trimming and J lost 10 bases, with 17 bases between them. Looked up from germline, CDR1 is SQVTM and CDR2 is ANQGSEA. In nucleotides, the CDR3 is TGCAGCGTTGGGGGCCCCCCGGGCACAATTCAGTACTTC. Amino acids: CSVGGPPGTIQYF.

This sequence joins TRBV29-1 and TRBJ1-4, with D tentatively TRBD1 (5 bases). The CDR3 is 12 amino acids. The ends were cut back, 5 bases at V and 4 bases at J, with 8 bases in the middle. Per the germline V gene, CDR1 is SQVTM and CDR2 is ANQGSEA. This chain's CDR3 is CSVRQGNEKLFF. The CDR3 DNA reads as TGCAGCGTTCGTCAGGGTAATGAAAAACTGTTTTTT.

On this clone itself: Other DNA sequences in this specimen translate into the identical CDR3. V is TRBV30 and J is TRBJ2-3; D remains unclear. The CDR3 contains 12 residues. The germline gives CDR1 GTSNPN, CDR2 SVGIG (reference sequence). Trimming removed 0 bases at V and 3 bases at J, with 4 bases between. The CDR3 here is CAWSVLTDTQYF. CDR3 DNA: TGTGCCTGGAGTGTACTAACAGATACGCAGTATTTT.

The gene calls are TRBV4-3 and TRBJ1-2, with D unclear. Deletions cut 1 base from V and 4 bases from J, with 13 bases between. CDR3 size: 15 residues. Germline V gives CDR1 LGHNA, CDR2 YSLEER. This CDR3 reads CASSQGARESYGYTF. Written as DNA, the CDR3 is TGCGCCAGCAGCCAAGGGGCCCGAGAGTCCTATGGCTACACCTTC.

This clone was seen a handful of times. The CDR3 DNA sequence: TGTGCCAGCAGCTCGACTAGGCAATCCTACAATGAGCAGTTCTTC. Amino acid sequence: CASSSTRQSYNEQFF. The rearrangement links TRBV7-2 to TRBJ2-1; a possible D gene is TRBD2 (6 bases). The germline V gene encodes CDR1 SGHTA and CDR2 FQGNSA. This CDR3 is built from 15 residues. V was cut by 4 bases and J by 1 base, with 11 bases left in between.

V and J are TRBV19 and TRBJ1-2; D unresolved. Per the germline V gene, CDR1 is LNHDA and CDR2 is SQIVND (reference sequence). The CDR3 has 12 residues. Deletions cut 6 bases from V and 4 bases from J, with 9 bases between. CDR3 nucleotides: TGTGCCAGTAGCCCCAGTGTCTATGGCTACACCTTC. It codes for CASSPSVYGYTF.

The chain carries TRBV11-3 and TRBJ2-7; TRBD1 matches 9 bases. The CDR3 has 14 residues. V dropped 5 bases and J dropped 2; count of bases not matched to a gene: 4. In germline, CDR1 is SGHNT, CDR2 YENEEA. The chain's CDR3 is CASSPTGGTYEQYF. The CDR3, as DNA: TGTGCCAGCAGCCCGACAGGGGGAACCTACGAGCAGTACTTC.

In its sample, this clone was seen once. This chain connects TRBV23-1 to TRBJ2-6, with TRBD1 matching 7 bases. TRBV23-1 belongs to the ORF category, with a function that is uncertain. The CDR3 loop spans 18 amino acids. V dropped 0 bases and J dropped 3; count of bases not matched to a gene: 8. CDR3 in amino acids: CASSQSGTERYGANVLTF. Here the CDR3 DNA reads TGCGCCAGCAGTCAATCTGGGACAGAAAGATATGGGGCCAACGTCCTGACTTTC.

The chain couples TRBV30 to TRBJ2-1, with D perhaps matching TRBD2 (5 bases). V lost 3 bases to trimming and J lost 9 bases, with 15 bases between them. Germline loops: CDR1 GTSNPN, CDR2 SVGIG (reference sequence). The CDR3 is 13 residues long. This CDR3 reads CAWSPGIPSEQFF. The CDR3 coding sequence is TGTGCCTGGAGCCCCGGGATCCCGTCTGAGCAGTTCTTC.

This clone was detected a few times. V is TRBV2 and J is TRBJ2-1; 10 bases agree with TRBD2. Germline V CDR1 and CDR2: SNHLY, FYNNEI. The junction had 13 bases not matched to a gene; V was cut back by 6 bases and J by 2 bases. The CDR3 consists of 18 residues. CDR3 DNA sequence: TGTGCCAGCAGGGGATATGGAATAGCGGGGGGCACCTACAATGAGCAGTTCTTC. It codes for CASRGYGIAGGTYNEQFF.

This clone has just a few counts. This chain connects TRBV29-1 to TRBJ1-3; D might be TRBD1 (5 bases). The CDR3 has 15 amino acids. CDR1 is SQVTM, CDR2 ANQGSEA, per germline. Trimming removed 4 bases from V and 0 bases from J, with 13 bases in between. CDR3 nucleotide sequence: TGCAGCGTTGCCGGGGGAGCTCTCTCTGGAAACACCATATATTTT. It specifies CSVAGGALSGNTIYF. The whole variable domain, filled in from reference TRBV29-1 and TRBJ1-3, reads SAVISQKPSRDICQRGTSLTIQCQVDSQVTMMFWYRQQPGQSLTLIATANQGSEATYESGFVIDKFPISRPNLTFSTLTVSNMSPEDSSIYLCSVAGGALSGNTIYFGEGSWLTVV.

V gene TRBV28 combines with J gene TRBJ1-5; D perhaps matches TRBD1 (6 bases). Per the germline V gene, CDR1 is MDHEN and CDR2 is SYDVKM. Trimming stripped 2 bases from V and 3 bases from J, with 14 bases between. This CDR3 spans 16 amino acids. The CDR3 region is CASSLQDRPPNQPQHF. The CDR3 coding sequence is TGTGCCAGCAGTTTACAAGACAGGCCGCCCAATCAGCCCCAGCATTTT.

The chain uses TRBV29-1 and TRBJ2-3; maybe TRBD2 (7 bases). Germline CDR1 and CDR2: SQVTM and ANQGSEA. V lost 4 bases and J 5 bases, leaving 16 bases between the germline ends. The CDR3 loop spans 14 amino acids. The CDR3 loop is CSVALGGQVDTQYF. DNA for the CDR3: TGCAGCGTTGCCTTGGGGGGGCAAGTAGATACGCAGTATTTT.

The sample holds one count of this clone. This rearrangement joins TRBV10-3 to TRBJ2-7; the match to TRBD2 covers 10 bases. Trimming removed 7 bases from V and 3 bases from J; junction bases left unmatched: 9. Germline V CDR1 and CDR2: ENHRY, SYGVKD. This CDR3 has 15 amino acids. CDR3 loop: CAINSLAGALYEQYF. DNA for the CDR3: TGTGCCATCAATTCCCTAGCGGGGGCCCTCTACGAGCAGTACTTC.

The chain joins TRBV15 to TRBJ2-5; the D gene is possibly TRBD1 (5 bases). CDR1 and CDR2 from the germline V gene are LNHNV and YYDKDF (reference sequence). Trimming left V 0 bases short and J 3 bases short, with 11 bases between. The CDR3 is 15 amino acids. In DNA form, the CDR3 reads TGTGCCACCAGCAGAGATTCGGGCAGGGAAGAGACCCAGTACTTC. This gives the protein CATSRDSGREETQYF.

This sequence joins TRBV4-1 and TRBJ2-5; 7 positions match TRBD2. Germline CDR1 and CDR2: MGHRA and YSYEKL. V lost 1 base and J lost 2; bases outside the gene matches: 7. This CDR3 region has 16 residues. The CDR3 protein is CASSQAQASGQETQYF. CDR3 in DNA: TGCGCCAGCAGCCAAGCCCAGGCTAGCGGACAAGAGACCCAGTACTTC.